This entry concerns a single T cell receptor (beta chain). Starting 14 to 28 days after autologous transplant, ipilimumab 1 mg/kg was given. The repertoire was sequenced with immunoSEQ multiplex PCR; TCRdb's copy has only in-frame clones and lacks some. This table holds some 44,000 clones, approximately 91% found once. Deletions cut 0 bases from V and 2 bases from J, with 10 bases between. This CDR3 has 15 residues. CDR1 and CDR2 from the germline V gene are SGHVS and FQNEAQ. This entry belongs to a study of ipilimumab plus nivolumab after autologous stem cell transplantation. Sequencing was performed on PBMCs, taken in a trial of ipilimumab plus nivolumab as post-transplant consolidation. The rearrangement joins TRBV7-8 to TRBJ2-5, with D possibly TRBD1 on 5 matching bases. This receptor was obtained from a male donor with multiple myeloma. The CDR3 sequence: CASSLARQQQETQYF. CDR3 nucleotides: TGTGCCAGCAGCTTAGCGCGACAGCAACAAGAGACCCAGTACTTC. Full variable domain (outside the CDR3, taken from reference TRBV7-8 and TRBJ2-5): GAGVSQSPRYKVAKRGQDVALRCDPISGHVSLFWYQQALGQGPEFLTYFQNEAQLDKSGLPSDRFFAERPEGSVSTLKIQRTQQEDSAVYLCASSLARQQQETQYFGPGTRLLVL.